Following are 18 T cell receptor beta chains from one sample sequenced in a study of shared clonotypes between healthy human individuals. Measured with immunoSEQ multiplex PCR; TCRdb has only the in-frame clones, and not every one. In the table there are approximately 180,000 clones, 85% to 95% of which are singletons. What was sequenced was naive CD4+ T cells sorted from blood. Subset described: CD45RA+ positively selected. The receptors were sampled from a woman in her thirties in good health.

The V gene is TRBV11-2, the J gene TRBJ2-2; D is possibly TRBD2 (5 bases). V shed 5 bases and J shed 0 bases, with 10 bases lying between them. This CDR3 has 15 residues. Germline lookup yields CDR1 SGHAT and CDR2 FQNNGV. The CDR3: CASSAQLANTGELFF. The CDR3 nucleotides are TGTGCCAGCAGCGCCCAACTAGCGAACACCGGGGAGCTGTTTTTT.

The CDR3 coding sequence is TGTGCCAGCAGCGCCAGCGGCACAGGGGTATCCAAAAACATTCAGTACTTC. The encoded protein is CASSASGTGVSKNIQYF. The chain joins TRBV9 to TRBJ2-4; 7 bases line up with TRBD1. This CDR3 spans 17 amino acids. CDR1 SGDLS and CDR2 YYNGEE come from the germline V gene. The V and J ends lost 3 bases and 2 bases, in that order; junction bases with no gene match: 11.

The V and J genes are TRBV18 and TRBJ2-2; tentatively, D is TRBD1 (7 bases). The CDR3 contains 19 residues. Deletions cut 6 bases from V and 0 bases from J, with 23 bases between. CDR1 is KGHSH and CDR2 is LQKENI in the germline V gene. The CDR3 spells CASSPTTGMGTPNTGELFF. CDR3 in DNA: TGTGCCAGCTCCCCGACGACAGGGATGGGGACTCCGAACACCGGGGAGCTGTTTTTT.

V and J are TRBV5-1 and TRBJ1-4, with D tentatively TRBD1 (5 bases). Germline V lookup: CDR1 SGHRS, CDR2 YFSETQ. This CDR3 is 15 amino acids long. The V gene lost 5 bases and the J gene lost 8 bases, with 19 bases spanning the gap. CDR3 sequence (DNA): TGCGCCAGCAGGGCGGCCGGGGCCACGCGGGAAAAACTGTTTTTT. Translated, it gives CASRAAGATREKLFF.

The rearrangement uses TRBV28 and TRBJ1-5; D gene uncertain. Germline lookup yields CDR1 MDHEN and CDR2 SYDVKM. This CDR3 is 14 amino acids long. Trimming took 5 bases from V and 6 from J, leaving 14 bases between them. CDR3 coding DNA: TGTGCCAGCAGTCAGCGTTTCGGGGTTCAGCCCCAGCATTTT. Translating gives CASSQRFGVQPQHF.

This chain joins TRBV7-9 and TRBJ2-5; D gene ambiguous. The CDR3 length is 11 residues. Germline lookup yields CDR1 SEHNR and CDR2 FQNEAQ (reference sequence). The V end lost 5 bases, the J end lost 11 bases, and 12 bases lay between the germline ends. The CDR3 bases are TGTGCCAGCAGCCCTGAGTCAGAGCAGTACTTC. This codes for CASSPESEQYF. Combining the CDR3 with reference TRBV7-9 and TRBJ2-5 gives the whole variable domain DTGVSQNPRHKITKRGQNVTFRCDPISEHNRLYWYRQTLGQGPEFLTYFQNEAQLEKSRLLSDRFSAERPKGSFSTLEIQRTEQGDSAMYLCASSPESEQYFGPGTRLLVL.

The chain is built from TRBV18 and TRBJ2-1; no clear D. V was clipped by 1 base and J by 10 bases, with 8 bases between them. The CDR3 consists of 12 residues. The V gene's germline CDR1 is KGHSH and CDR2 LQKENI. The CDR3 protein is CASSPQGREQFF. CDR3 nucleotide sequence: TGTGCCAGCTCACCACAGGGTAGAGAGCAGTTCTTC.

The V call is TRBV5-4, the J call TRBJ2-1; D remains ambiguous. This CDR3 has 15 amino acids. With 0 bases removed from V and 5 bases from J, the gap between germline ends came to 12 bases. Germline V gene lookup returns CDR1 SGHNT and CDR2 YYREEE (reference sequence). The CDR3 here is CASSLDSLGNNEQFF. For the CDR3, the DNA is TGTGCCAGCAGCTTGGACTCCCTGGGTAACAATGAGCAGTTCTTC.

V is TRBV9 and J is TRBJ1-1, with 9 nucleotides matching TRBD1. Looked up from germline, CDR1 is SGDLS and CDR2 is YYNGEE. The V segment lost 0 bases and the J segment 4 bases; nucleotides outside the gene matches: 7. There are 16 residues in the CDR3. CDR3 in amino acids: CASSVGVDRGSTEAFF. CDR3 DNA: TGTGCCAGCAGCGTAGGGGTGGACAGGGGAAGCACTGAAGCTTTCTTT.

The rearrangement uses TRBV2 and TRBJ1-5; D remains unclear. V was shortened by 7 bases and J by 0 bases, with 13 bases between the two germline ends. Germline V gene data show CDR1 as SNHLY and CDR2 as FYNNEI. The CDR3 is made up of 15 amino acids. The CDR3 nucleotides are TGTGCCAGCACCCTGGACGAGGCTAGCAATCAGCCCCAGCATTTT. Amino acids: CASTLDEASNQPQHF.

The V and J genes are TRBV28 and TRBJ2-1; D perhaps matches TRBD2 (6 bases). V lost 6 bases and J lost 0, with 18 bases in between. Germline CDR1 reads MDHEN; CDR2 reads SYDVKM. This CDR3 region has 17 residues. The CDR3 loop reads CASRLPGLSFSYNEQFF. The DNA of the CDR3 is TGTGCCAGCAGATTACCGGGACTCTCATTCTCCTACAATGAGCAGTTCTTC.

The gene calls are TRBV13 and TRBJ2-7; TRBD2 agrees at 7 bases. Germline V CDR1 and CDR2: PRHDT, FYEKMQ (reference sequence). The CDR3 is 13 residues long. V was pared by 10 bases and J by 0 bases, with 6 bases of the junction left unmatched. CDR3 coding DNA: TGTGCCACGGGACTATCCCTCTCCTACGAGCAGTACTTC. This encodes CATGLSLSYEQYF. The entire variable domain, with the rest obtained from reference TRBV13 and TRBJ2-7, is as follows: AAGVIQSPRHLIKEKRETATLKCYPIPRHDTVYWYQQGPGQDPQFLISFYEKMQSDKGSIPDRFSAQQFSDYHSELNMSSLELGDSALYFCATGLSLSYEQYFGPGTRLTVT.

The rearrangement links TRBV11-3 to TRBJ2-2; D call uncertain. Trimming removed 5 bases at V and 3 bases at J, with 4 bases between. The CDR3 covers 12 residues. Germline V gene sequence: CDR1 SGHNT, CDR2 YENEEA. The CDR3 region is CASSRDTGELFF. CDR3 nucleotide sequence: TGTGCCAGCAGCCGAGACACCGGGGAGCTGTTTTTT.

The CDR3 DNA reads as TGTGCCAGCAGCGATTCTCCGGGCCGCGACTACGAGCAGTACTTC. The encoded protein is CASSDSPGRDYEQYF. The V call is TRBV9, the J call TRBJ2-5; D not certain. The end of the DNA aligns better with TRBJ2-7, so the J call may be wrong. The germline V gene encodes CDR1 SGDLS and CDR2 YYNGEE. CDR3 length equals 15 residues.

This rearrangement joins TRBV27 to TRBJ2-1; 9 bases fit TRBD1. V dropped 7 bases and J dropped 4; count of bases not matched to a gene: 5. CDR3 length: 14 residues. Per the germline V gene, CDR1 is MNHEY and CDR2 is SMNVEV (reference sequence). The CDR3 sequence is CASKDGQGYNEQFF. The CDR3 DNA follows: TGTGCCAGCAAGGACGGACAGGGGTACAATGAGCAGTTCTTC.

V and J are TRBV11-2 and TRBJ2-1; 9 bases map to TRBD2. V lost 5 bases to trimming and J lost 4 bases; unmatched junction nucleotides: 12. The CDR3 has 17 amino acids. Germline loops: CDR1 SGHAT, CDR2 FQNNGV. Here the CDR3 reads CASSPLGAGGLYNEQFF. The CDR3 region has the DNA TGTGCCAGCAGCCCTTTAGGTGCGGGAGGGCTATACAATGAGCAGTTCTTC.

The chain combines TRBV4-1 with TRBJ2-7; 8 nucleotides line up with TRBD2. The CDR3 loop spans 16 amino acids. The J segment lost 3 bases and the V segment lost 4 bases, leaving 11 bases of the junction unmatched. Germline V gives CDR1 MGHRA, CDR2 YSYEKL. The DNA for the CDR3 is TGCGCCAGCAGCCCCCCCGGACTAGCTTACCACTACGAGCAGTACTTC. Its protein product is CASSPPGLAYHYEQYF.

The genes are TRBV28 and TRBJ1-1, with TRBD1 matching over 8 bases. V lost 1 base to trimming and J lost 5 bases; unmatched junction nucleotides: 15. The CDR3 covers 18 residues. The germline CDR1 and CDR2 sequences are MDHEN and SYDVKM. The CDR3 bases are TGTGCCAGCAGTTTATTGGCAGGGGGCTATAATGTGGGGACTGAAGCTTTCTTT. It is translated as CASSLLAGGYNVGTEAFF.